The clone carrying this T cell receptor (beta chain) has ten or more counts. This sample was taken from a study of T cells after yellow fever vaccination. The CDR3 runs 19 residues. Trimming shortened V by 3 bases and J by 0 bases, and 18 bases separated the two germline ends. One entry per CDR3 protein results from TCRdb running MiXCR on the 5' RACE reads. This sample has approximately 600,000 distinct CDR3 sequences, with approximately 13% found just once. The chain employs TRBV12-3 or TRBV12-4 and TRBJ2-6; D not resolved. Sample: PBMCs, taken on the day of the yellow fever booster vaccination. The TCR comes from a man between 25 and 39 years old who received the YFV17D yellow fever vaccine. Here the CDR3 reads CASSLKVTLLGSGANVLTF. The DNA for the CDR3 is TGTGCCAGCAGTTTGAAAGTGACCCTTTTGGGCTCTGGGGCCAACGTCCTGACTTTC.